These 18 T cell receptor beta chains originate from one sample sequenced in a study of T cell responses to AZD1222 COVID-19 vaccine. TCRdb's copy holds only in-frame clones and misses some; the assay was immunoSEQ multiplex PCR. Among around 95,000 clones, about 90% were seen once, and the ten largest hold 1.5% to 2%. The sample consisted of peripheral blood, taken on day 0 of AZD1222 vaccination. The receptors stem from an adult in good health.

This clone was observed once. The genes are TRBV30 and TRBJ2-1; D is possibly TRBD1 or TRBD2 (5 bases each). Looked up from germline, CDR1 is GTSNPN and CDR2 is SVGIG (reference sequence). The CDR3 runs to 14 residues. The ends were cut back, 2 bases at V and 13 bases at J, with 21 bases in the middle. The CDR3 spells CAWSRSGTGSFQFF. The CDR3 DNA sequence: TGTGCCTGGAGTCGCAGTGGGACGGGCAGTTTTCAGTTCTTC.

This chain uses TRBV2 with TRBJ1-2, with D perhaps TRBD1 (6 bases). This CDR3 spans 14 amino acids. Germline CDR1 and CDR2: SNHLY and FYNNEI. Trimming pared 7 bases from V and 2 bases from J, leaving 14 bases between. This CDR3 reads CASTDTGGNYGYTF. The DNA of the CDR3 is TGTGCCAGCACCGATACGGGGGGCAACTATGGCTACACCTTC. The full variable domain, in which reference TRBV2 and TRBJ1-2 provide the parts outside the CDR3, is EPEVTQTPSHQVTQMGQEVILRCVPISNHLYFYWYRQILGQKVEFLVSFYNNEISEKSEIFDDQFSVERPDGSNFTLKIRSTKLEDSAMYFCASTDTGGNYGYTFGSGTRLTVV.

The V and J genes are TRBV5-1 and TRBJ2-1, with TRBD2 matching over 8 bases. This CDR3 region has 15 residues. The germline CDR1 and CDR2 sequences are SGHRS and YFSETQ. V lost 5 bases to trimming and J lost 0 bases; unmatched junction nucleotides: 4. The CDR3 reads CASRLLAGSYNEQFF. The CDR3 coding sequence is TGCGCCAGCAGGCTGCTAGCGGGCTCCTACAATGAGCAGTTCTTC.

This chain uses TRBV9 with TRBJ1-1; weak D call: TRBD1 (6 bases). Between the trimmed V and J ends, which lost 3 bases and 4 bases, there was a span of 13 bases. Germline lookup yields CDR1 SGDLS and CDR2 YYNGEE. There are 14 residues in the CDR3. CDR3 region: CASSEAGAFTEAFF. CDR3 coding DNA: TGTGCCAGCAGCGAAGCAGGGGCTTTCACTGAAGCTTTCTTT. Full variable domain (outside the CDR3, taken from reference TRBV9 and TRBJ1-1): DSGVTQTPKHLITATGQRVTLRCSPRSGDLSVYWYQQSLDQGLQFLIQYYNGEERAKGNILERFSAQQFPDLHSELNLSSLELGDSALYFCASSEAGAFTEAFFGQGTRLTVV.

This sequence joins TRBV13 and TRBJ1-2; 9 bases are a match to TRBD1. The CDR3 runs 17 residues. CDR1 is PRHDT and CDR2 is FYEKMQ in the germline V gene (reference sequence). Germline trimming cut 4 bases from V and 3 bases from J; bases unmatched to any gene: 12. CDR3 bases: TGTGCCAGCAGCTCTACAGGGGGCAGAGGTTTGGACTATGGCTACACCTTC. This gives the protein CASSSTGGRGLDYGYTF.

The gene calls are TRBV5-1 and TRBJ1-1; TRBD1 aligns across 11 bases. This CDR3 has 12 residues. With V trimmed by 2 bases and J by 11 bases, 2 bases remained unmatched. Germline V lookup: CDR1 SGHRS, CDR2 YFSETQ. The CDR3 loop is CASSFGQGAAFF. CDR3 bases: TGCGCCAGCAGCTTCGGACAGGGGGCGGCTTTCTTT.

This clone was picked up one time. The chain uses TRBV11-2 and TRBJ2-3, with TRBD2 identical over 10 bases. V shed 3 bases, J shed 2 bases, and the junction held 8 bases outside the gene matches. The germline CDR1 and CDR2 sequences are SGHAT and FQNNGV. This CDR3 region has 17 residues. CDR3 DNA: TGTGCCAGCAGCTTCGGTCTAGCGGGAGATTACACAGATACGCAGTATTTT. Translating it yields CASSFGLAGDYTDTQYF.

The rearrangement joins TRBV5-1 to TRBJ2-3; 13 bases map to TRBD2. Trimming cost V 0 bases and J 4 bases; bases outside gene matches: 2. CDR3 length: 16 amino acids. In germline, CDR1 is SGHRS, CDR2 YFSETQ. DNA of the CDR3: TGCGCCAGCAGCTTGGGAGGACTAGCGGGGGCAGATACGCAGTATTTT. This codes for CASSLGGLAGADTQYF. The full variable domain, completed using reference TRBV5-1 and TRBJ2-3, is KAGVTQTPRYLIKTRGQQVTLSCSPISGHRSVSWYQQTPGQGLQFLFEYFSETQRNKGNFPGRFSGRQFSNSRSEMNVSTLELGDSALYLCASSLGGLAGADTQYFGPGTRLTVL.

This clone came up once. This rearrangement joins TRBV10-3 to TRBJ2-3, with TRBD2 matching over 13 bases. Unmatched junction bases numbered 5, after V lost 6 bases and J lost 5 bases. The CDR3 sequence is 15 residues long. The germline gives CDR1 ENHRY, CDR2 SYGVKD. The CDR3 sequence: CAISYGLAGEDTQYF. For the CDR3, the DNA is TGTGCCATCAGCTACGGACTAGCGGGAGAAGATACGCAGTATTTT.

This clone was counted once. This chain uses TRBV10-3 with TRBJ2-2; D might be TRBD1 (6 bases). Germline V gene sequence: CDR1 ENHRY, CDR2 SYGVKD. The CDR3 covers 14 residues. Trimming left V 6 bases short and J 5 bases short, with 13 bases between. This chain's CDR3 is CAIREGQGTGELFF. DNA of the CDR3: TGTGCCATCAGAGAGGGGCAGGGGACCGGGGAGCTGTTTTTT.

This clone was recorded once. The rearrangement joins TRBV5-1 to TRBJ2-5; 8 bases agree with TRBD1. Germline V gene sequence: CDR1 SGHRS, CDR2 YFSETQ. The CDR3 is made up of 14 amino acids. The V and J ends lost 4 bases and 4 bases, in that order; junction bases with no gene match: 6. In DNA, the CDR3 is TGCGCCAGCAGCACCGGACAGGGTAGAGAGACCCAGTACTTC. Translating gives CASSTGQGRETQYF.

The rearrangement joins TRBV2 to TRBJ1-2; D perhaps matches TRBD1 (5 bases). V gave up 3 bases and J gave up 6 bases, with 11 bases separating them. Germline lookup yields CDR1 SNHLY and CDR2 FYNNEI. This CDR3 is 13 amino acids long. CDR3 region: CASSDRARDGYTF. CDR3 nucleotides: TGTGCCAGCAGTGACAGGGCGAGAGATGGCTACACCTTC.

The rearrangement uses TRBV5-6 and TRBJ2-1, with 12 positions matching TRBD2. Trimming at V came to 4 bases and at J to 10 bases, leaving 9 bases not matched to a gene. CDR3 size: 15 residues. The germline gives CDR1 SGHDT, CDR2 YYEEEE. The CDR3 DNA reads as TGTGCCAGCAGCCTTCTAGCGGGAGGGCCGGGAGAGCAGTTCTTC. Its protein product is CASSLLAGGPGEQFF.

The chain recombines TRBV30 with TRBJ2-3; 7 bases align to TRBD2. V lost 2 bases, J lost 3 bases, and 5 bases stayed unmatched. The CDR3 length is 14 residues. CDR1 GTSNPN and CDR2 SVGIG come from the germline V gene (reference sequence). Here the CDR3 DNA reads TGTGCCTGGAGTCCCAGCGGGACTACAGATACGCAGTATTTT. Protein product: CAWSPSGTTDTQYF. The entire variable domain, with the rest obtained from reference TRBV30 and TRBJ2-3, is as follows: SQTIHQWPATLVQPVGSPLSLECTVEGTSNPNLYWYRQAAGRGLQLLFYSVGIGQISSEVPQNLSASRPQDRQFILSSKKLLLSDSGFYLCAWSPSGTTDTQYFGPGTRLTVL.

This chain joins TRBV6-5 and TRBJ2-3; D not resolved. The CDR3 runs to 12 residues. CDR1 MNHEY and CDR2 SVGAGI come from the germline V gene. V was cut by 7 bases and J by 4 bases, with 9 bases left in between. CDR3 loop: CASTYRSDTQYF. Here the CDR3 DNA reads TGTGCCAGCACCTACCGATCAGATACGCAGTATTTT.

The rearrangement joins TRBV24-1 to TRBJ2-1, with 12 bases lining up with TRBD1. CDR1 and CDR2 (germline): KGHDR, SFDVKD. V lost 2 bases and J lost 4; bases outside the gene matches: 2. This CDR3 region has 16 residues. This CDR3 is CATSDSGQGAYNEQFF. The DNA for the CDR3 is TGTGCCACCAGTGATTCGGGACAGGGGGCTTACAATGAGCAGTTCTTC.

The V gene is TRBV6-6, the J gene TRBJ1-5; D remains unclear. Trimming cost V 7 bases and J 0 bases, with 7 bases left between them. This CDR3 has 13 amino acids. Per the germline V gene, CDR1 is MNHNY and CDR2 is SVGAGI (reference sequence). The CDR3 sequence: CASTENSNQPQHF. CDR3 coding DNA: TGTGCCAGCACTGAAAATAGCAATCAGCCCCAGCATTTT.

J is TRBJ2-3 and V is TRBV29-1; the D is unclear. Germline V lookup: CDR1 SQVTM, CDR2 ANQGSEA. The V gene lost 3 bases and the J gene lost 4 bases, with 8 bases spanning the gap. This CDR3 comprises 12 residues. CDR3 DNA: TGCAGCGTTGAGCGTCTAGCAGATACGCAGTATTTT. Protein sequence: CSVERLADTQYF.